This section outlines one TCR beta chain sequence together with its context. Its antigen is as yet unknown. The authors divided CD4+ cells into CD45RA+ naive and CD45RA-negative memory subsets. Per the authors' pipeline: ImmunoSEQ only sent back junction sequences with no quality scores, so filtering was done differently. Method: immunoSEQ multiplex PCR; TCRdb's copy keeps in-frame clones and lacks some. V and J calls and clone size are given by that table; D and trimming were obtained from the DNA. The sample includes 2 million to 2.5 million clones, roughly 95% seen only once; the top ten take around 0.13%. The CDR3 covers 14 residues. The junction had 6 bases not matched to a gene; V was cut back by 8 bases and J by 2 bases. In germline, CDR1 is MNHNS, CDR2 SASEGT. This specimen comes from a study of shared clonotypes between healthy human individuals. Study-wide background: Aged between 18 and 49, the donors were a couple of women and three men. Study-level findings and limits: As a rule, naive subsets had a larger estimated richness than memory subsets.

Source material: naive CD4+ T cells sorted from blood. Regarding subset: CD45RA+ positively selected. The sequence derives from a man aged 18 to 35 in good health. The gene calls are TRBV6-1 and TRBJ2-5, with TRBD1 identical over 9 bases. CDR3 DNA sequence: TGTGCCAGCCTTTTGACAGGGGGACAAGAGACCCAGTACTTC. Amino acid sequence: CASLLTGGQETQYF.